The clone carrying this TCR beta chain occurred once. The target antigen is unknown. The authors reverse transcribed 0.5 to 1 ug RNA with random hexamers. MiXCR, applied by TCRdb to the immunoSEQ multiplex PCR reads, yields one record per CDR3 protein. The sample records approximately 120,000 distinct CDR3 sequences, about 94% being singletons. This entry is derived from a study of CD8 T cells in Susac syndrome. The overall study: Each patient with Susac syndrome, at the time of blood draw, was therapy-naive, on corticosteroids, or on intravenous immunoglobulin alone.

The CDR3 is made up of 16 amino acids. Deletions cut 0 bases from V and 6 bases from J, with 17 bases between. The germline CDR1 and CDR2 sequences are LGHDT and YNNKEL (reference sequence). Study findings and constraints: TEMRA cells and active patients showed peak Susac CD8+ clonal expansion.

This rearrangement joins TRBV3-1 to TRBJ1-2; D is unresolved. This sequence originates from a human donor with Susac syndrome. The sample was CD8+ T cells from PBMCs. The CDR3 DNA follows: TGTGCCAGCAGCCAAGAAGCGGCGGCGGCCCGCGATGGCTACACCTTC. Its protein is CASSQEAAAARDGYTF.